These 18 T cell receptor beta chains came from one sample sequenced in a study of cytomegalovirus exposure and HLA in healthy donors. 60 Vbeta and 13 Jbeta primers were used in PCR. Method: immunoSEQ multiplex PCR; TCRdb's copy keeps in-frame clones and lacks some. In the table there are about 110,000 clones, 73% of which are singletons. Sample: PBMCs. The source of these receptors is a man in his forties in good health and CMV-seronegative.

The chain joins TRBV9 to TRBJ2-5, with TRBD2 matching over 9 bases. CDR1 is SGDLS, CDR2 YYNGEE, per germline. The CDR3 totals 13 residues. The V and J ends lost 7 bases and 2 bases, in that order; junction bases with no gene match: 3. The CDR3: CASAGGTQETQYF. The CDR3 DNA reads TGTGCCAGCGCGGGGGGGACTCAAGAGACCCAGTACTTC. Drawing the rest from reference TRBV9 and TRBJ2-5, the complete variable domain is DSGVTQTPKHLITATGQRVTLRCSPRSGDLSVYWYQQSLDQGLQFLIQYYNGEERAKGNILERFSAQQFPDLHSELNLSSLELGDSALYFCASAGGTQETQYFGPGTRLLVL.

CDR3 sequence: CASSHRQGEDTEAFF. The CDR3 nucleotides are TGCGCCAGCAGCCACAGACAGGGTGAAGACACTGAAGCTTTCTTT. This chain joins TRBV4-1 and TRBJ1-1; 7 bases match TRBD1. This CDR3 contains 15 residues. In germline, CDR1 is MGHRA, CDR2 YSYEKL. The trim removed 3 bases at V and 3 bases at J, leaving 7 bases unmatched.

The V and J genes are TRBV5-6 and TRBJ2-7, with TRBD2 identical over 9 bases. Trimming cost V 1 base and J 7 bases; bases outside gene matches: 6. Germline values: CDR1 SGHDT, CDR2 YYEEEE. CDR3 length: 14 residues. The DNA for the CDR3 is TGTGCCAGCAGCTTGCCTAGCGGGGTGGGGGAGCAGTACTTC. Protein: CASSLPSGVGEQYF.

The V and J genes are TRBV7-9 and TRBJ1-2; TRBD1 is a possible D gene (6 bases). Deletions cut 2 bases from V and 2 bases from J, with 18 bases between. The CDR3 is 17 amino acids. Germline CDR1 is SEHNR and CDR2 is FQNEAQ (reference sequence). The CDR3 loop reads CASSLPEQGRRNYGYTF. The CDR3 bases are TGTGCCAGCAGCTTACCGGAACAGGGAAGGAGGAACTATGGCTACACCTTC.

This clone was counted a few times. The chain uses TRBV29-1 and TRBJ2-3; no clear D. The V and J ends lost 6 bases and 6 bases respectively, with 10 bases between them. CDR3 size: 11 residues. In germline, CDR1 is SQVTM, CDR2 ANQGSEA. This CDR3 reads CSVYLMDTQYF. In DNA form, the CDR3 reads TGCAGCGTCTACTTAATGGATACGCAGTATTTT.

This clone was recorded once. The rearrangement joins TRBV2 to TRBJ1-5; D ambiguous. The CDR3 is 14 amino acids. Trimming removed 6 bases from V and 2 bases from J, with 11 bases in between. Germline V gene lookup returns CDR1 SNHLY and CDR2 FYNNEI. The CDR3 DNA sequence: TGTGCCAGCAGCTCAGACATGGGCAATCAGCCCCAGCATTTT. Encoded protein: CASSSDMGNQPQHF. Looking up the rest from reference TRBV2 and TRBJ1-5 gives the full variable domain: EPEVTQTPSHQVTQMGQEVILRCVPISNHLYFYWYRQILGQKVEFLVSFYNNEISEKSEIFDDQFSVERPDGSNFTLKIRSTKLEDSAMYFCASSSDMGNQPQHFGDGTRLSIL.

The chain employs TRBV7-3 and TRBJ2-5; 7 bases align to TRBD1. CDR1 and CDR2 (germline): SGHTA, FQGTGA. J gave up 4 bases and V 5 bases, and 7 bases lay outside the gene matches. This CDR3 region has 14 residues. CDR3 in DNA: TGTGCCAGCAGCCTGACAGGGAAGGGAGAGACCCAGTACTTC. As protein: CASSLTGKGETQYF.

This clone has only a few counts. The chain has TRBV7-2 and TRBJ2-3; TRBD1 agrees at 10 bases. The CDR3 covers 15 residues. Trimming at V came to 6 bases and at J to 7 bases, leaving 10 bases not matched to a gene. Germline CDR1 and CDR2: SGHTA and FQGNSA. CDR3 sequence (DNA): TGTGCCAGCAGAACGGACAGGGGGACACAGAATACGCAGTATTTT. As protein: CASRTDRGTQNTQYF.

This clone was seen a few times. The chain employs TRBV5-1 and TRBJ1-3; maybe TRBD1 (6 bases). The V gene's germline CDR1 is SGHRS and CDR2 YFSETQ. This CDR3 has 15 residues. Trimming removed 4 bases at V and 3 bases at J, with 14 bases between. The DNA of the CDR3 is TGCGCCAGCAGCCTCGGGGGGGGCGGTGGAAACACCATATATTTT. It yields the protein CASSLGGGGGNTIYF.

CDR3 protein: CASSQDSFSYNEQFF. CDR3 nucleotides: TGTGCCAGCAGCCAGGACAGTTTCTCCTACAATGAGCAGTTCTTC. This rearrangement joins TRBV6-1 to TRBJ2-1; TRBD1 is a possible D gene (6 bases). V was clipped by 6 bases and J by 0 bases, with 12 bases between them. The CDR3 has 15 residues. Germline-derived CDR1 and CDR2 are MNHNS and SASEGT.

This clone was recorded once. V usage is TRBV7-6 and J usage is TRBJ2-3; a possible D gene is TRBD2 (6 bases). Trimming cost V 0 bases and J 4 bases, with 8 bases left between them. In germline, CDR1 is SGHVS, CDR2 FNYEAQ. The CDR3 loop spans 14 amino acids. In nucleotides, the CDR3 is TGTGCCAGCAGCTTAGCGTCGGGGGCAGATACGCAGTATTTT. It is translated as CASSLASGADTQYF.

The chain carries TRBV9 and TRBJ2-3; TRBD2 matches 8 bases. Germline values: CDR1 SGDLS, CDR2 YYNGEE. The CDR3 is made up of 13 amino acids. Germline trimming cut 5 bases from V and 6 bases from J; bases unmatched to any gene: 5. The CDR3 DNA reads TGTGCCAGCAGAGCGGGGGCCGTGGATACGCAGTATTTT. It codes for CASRAGAVDTQYF.

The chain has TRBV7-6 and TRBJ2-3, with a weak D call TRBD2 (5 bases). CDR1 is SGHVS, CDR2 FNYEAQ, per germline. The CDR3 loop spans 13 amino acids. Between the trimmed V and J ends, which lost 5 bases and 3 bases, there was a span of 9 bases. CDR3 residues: CASSTRGTDTQYF. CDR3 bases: TGTGCCAGCAGCACCCGAGGGACAGATACGCAGTATTTT.

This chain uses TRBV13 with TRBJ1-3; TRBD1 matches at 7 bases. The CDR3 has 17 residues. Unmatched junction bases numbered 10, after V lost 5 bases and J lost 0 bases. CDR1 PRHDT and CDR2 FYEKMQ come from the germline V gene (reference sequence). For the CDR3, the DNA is TGTGCCAGCAGCCTCGGGACAGACCTACTCTCTGGAAACACCATATATTTT. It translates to CASSLGTDLLSGNTIYF.

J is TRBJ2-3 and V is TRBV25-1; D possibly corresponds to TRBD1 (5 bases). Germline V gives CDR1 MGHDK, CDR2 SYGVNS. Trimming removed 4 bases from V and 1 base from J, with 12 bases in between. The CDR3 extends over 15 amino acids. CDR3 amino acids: CASSGSGKGTDTQYF. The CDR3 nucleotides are TGTGCCAGCAGTGGGTCAGGGAAGGGCACAGATACGCAGTATTTT.

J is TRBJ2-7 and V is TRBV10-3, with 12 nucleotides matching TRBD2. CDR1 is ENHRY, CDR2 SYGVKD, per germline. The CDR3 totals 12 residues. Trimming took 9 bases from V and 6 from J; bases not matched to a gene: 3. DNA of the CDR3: TGTGCCATACTAGCGGGGGGACGCGAGCAGTACTTC. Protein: CAILAGGREQYF.

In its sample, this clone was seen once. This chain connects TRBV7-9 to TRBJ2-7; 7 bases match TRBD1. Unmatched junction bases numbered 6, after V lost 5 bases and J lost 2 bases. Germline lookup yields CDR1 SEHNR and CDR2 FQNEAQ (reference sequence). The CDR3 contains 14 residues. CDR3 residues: CASSRRDRTYEQYF. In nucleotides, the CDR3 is TGTGCCAGCAGCCGCCGGGACAGAACCTACGAGCAGTACTTC.

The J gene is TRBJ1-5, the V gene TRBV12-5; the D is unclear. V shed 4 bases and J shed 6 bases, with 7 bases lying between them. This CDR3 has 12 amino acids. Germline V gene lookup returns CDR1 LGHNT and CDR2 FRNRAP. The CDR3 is CASGYPGQPQHF. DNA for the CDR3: TGTGCTAGTGGTTACCCGGGTCAGCCCCAGCATTTT.